This T cell receptor beta chain emerged from a study of blood T cells in healthy people across ages. This clonotype was counted a few times. CDR1 SGHTA and CDR2 FQGNSA come from the germline V gene. This CDR3 region has 12 residues. The V end lost 3 bases, the J end lost 4 bases, and 4 bases lay between the germline ends. PCR was performed a second time for roughly 6 to 12 cycles using a sample-barcoded 5' primer and a J-beta primer mix. A 12-random-nucleotide template-switch adaptor tagged each cDNA molecule. MiXCR, applied by TCRdb to the 5' RACE reads, yields one record per CDR3 protein. The data contain 1,500,000 or so distinct CDR3 sequences, roughly 64% of them singletons. Roughly 10 milliliters of peripheral blood were drawn from each donor.

The chain is built from TRBV7-2 and TRBJ2-1; D call uncertain. This sequence originates from a man between 18 and 35 years old in good health. The sample was blood. CDR3 in DNA: TGTGCCAGCAGCTTGTGGTACAATGAGCAGTTCTTC. Protein product: CASSLWYNEQFF.